This T cell receptor beta chain was retrieved from a study of beta chain features in type 1 diabetes. Study-wide points: Moderate but significant shortening of TCRB CDR3s was recorded in all four CD4+ subsets from Type 1 diabetes patients. Patients' naive, central memory and Treg TCRB repertoires seemed closer to one another than those of healthy donors.

This clone was recorded a few times. The antigen remains undetermined. Sequenced material consisted of expressed TCRB transcripts (all of the isolated RNA was reverse transcribed). Here immunoSEQ multiplex PCR was the method, and the copy in TCRdb shows in-frame clones only, minus some. The sample lists around 160,000 clones; about 10% were seen once. CDR3 length equals 13 residues. The V gene lost 7 bases and the J gene lost 2 bases, with 11 bases spanning the gap. The germline V gene has CDR1 MNHEY and CDR2 SVGAGI. The authors took one heparinised blood draw, averaging about 120 mL, from each donor. Central memory, naive, regulatory and stem cell-like memory CD4+ cells were sorted by CD45RO/CCR7/CD25/CD127/CD95/CD27.

The specimen was central memory CD4+ T cells from blood. J is TRBJ1-2 and V is TRBV6-5; weak D call: TRBD1 (6 bases). This clonotype was sampled from a woman aged 25 to 39 with type 1 diabetes. Here the CDR3 reads CASMSGENYGYTF. For the CDR3, the DNA is TGTGCCAGCATGTCAGGGGAGAACTATGGCTACACCTTC.